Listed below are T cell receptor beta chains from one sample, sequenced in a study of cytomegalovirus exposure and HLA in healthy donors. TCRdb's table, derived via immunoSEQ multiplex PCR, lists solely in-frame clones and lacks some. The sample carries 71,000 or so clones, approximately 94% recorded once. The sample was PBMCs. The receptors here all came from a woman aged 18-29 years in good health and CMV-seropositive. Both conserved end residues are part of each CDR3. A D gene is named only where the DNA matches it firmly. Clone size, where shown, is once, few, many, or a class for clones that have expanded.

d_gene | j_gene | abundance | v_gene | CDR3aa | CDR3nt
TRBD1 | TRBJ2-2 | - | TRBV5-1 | CASSLGQGAGELFF | TGCGCCAGCAGCTTGGGTCAGGGGGCCGGGGAGCTGTTTTTT
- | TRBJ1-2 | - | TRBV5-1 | CASSRKAGSGGAFNYGYTF | TGCGCCAGCAGCCGGAAAGCCGGGTCAGGAGGAGCCTTTAACTATGGCTACACCTTC
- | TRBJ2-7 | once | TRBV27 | CASSFKGDHEQYF | TGTGCCAGCAGTTTTAAGGGAGACCACGAGCAGTACTTC
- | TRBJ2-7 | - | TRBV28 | CASSRHSLSYEQYF | TGTGCCAGCAGCCGTCACAGCCTCTCCTACGAGCAGTACTTC
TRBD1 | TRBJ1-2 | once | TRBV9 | CASSLRYGTGGGKGGYTF | TGTGCCAGCAGCCTACGATATGGGACAGGCGGGGGTAAAGGGGGCTACACCTTC
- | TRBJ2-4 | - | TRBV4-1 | CASSQLGGLGTKNIQYF | TGCGCCAGCAGCCAACTTGGAGGGCTGGGGACCAAAAACATTCAGTACTTC
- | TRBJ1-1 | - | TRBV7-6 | CASSLATGRNTEAFF | TGTGCCAGCAGCTTAGCCACAGGGAGAAACACTGAAGCTTTCTTT
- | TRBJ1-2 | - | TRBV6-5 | CASSYRANYGYTF | TGTGCCAGCAGTTATAGAGCAAACTATGGCTACACCTTC
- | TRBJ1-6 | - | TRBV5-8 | CASSFQGLVRSPLHF | TGTGCCAGCAGCTTTCAGGGCCTCGTGAGGTCACCCCTCCACTTT
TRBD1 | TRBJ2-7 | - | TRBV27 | CASSLKGQGAYEQYF | TGTGCCAGCAGTTTAAAGGGACAGGGGGCCTACGAGCAGTACTTC
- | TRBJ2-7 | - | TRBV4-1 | CASSQDPGSYEQYF | TGCGCCAGCAGCCAAGATCCGGGTTCCTACGAGCAGTACTTC
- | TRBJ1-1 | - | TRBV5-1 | CASSLTGMNTEAFF | TGCGCCAGCAGCTTGACAGGGATGAACACTGAAGCTTTCTTT
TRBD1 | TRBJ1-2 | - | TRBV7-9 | CASSQGQGNSGYTF | TGTGCCAGCAGCCAAGGACAGGGAAATTCTGGCTACACCTTC
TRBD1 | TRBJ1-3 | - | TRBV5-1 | CASSVGTGVGNTIYF | TGCGCCAGCAGCGTTGGGACAGGGGTCGGAAACACCATATATTTT
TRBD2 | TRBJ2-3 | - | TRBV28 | CASHRAGGAGTQYF | TGTGCCAGCCATCGCGCGGGAGGAGCCGGTACGCAGTATTTT
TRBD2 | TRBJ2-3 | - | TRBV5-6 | CASSLRGGADTQYF | TGTGCCAGCAGCTTGCGCGGGGGAGCAGATACGCAGTATTTT
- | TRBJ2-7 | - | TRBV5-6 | CASSLDRSYEQYF | TGTGCCAGCAGCCTTGACAGATCCTACGAGCAGTACTTC
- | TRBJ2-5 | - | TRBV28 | CASSNPGWFGETQYF | TGTGCCAGCAGTAATCCAGGGTGGTTCGGGGAGACCCAGTACTTC
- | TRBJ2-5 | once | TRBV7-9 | CASSLVGQANQYF | TGTGCCAGCAGCTTAGTGGGGCAGGCGAACCAGTACTTC
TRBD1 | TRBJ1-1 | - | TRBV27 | CASSLDREGLDTEAFF | TGTGCCAGCAGTTTGGACAGGGAGGGGTTGGACACTGAAGCTTTCTTT
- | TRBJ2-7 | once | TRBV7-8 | CAVESSPRTNYEQYF | TGTGCCGTAGAGAGCAGTCCCCGGACAAACTACGAGCAGTACTTC
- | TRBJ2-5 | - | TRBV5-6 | CASSLGQGGSGGQETQYF | TGTGCCAGCAGCCTGGGACAGGGAGGTAGCGGGGGTCAGGAGACCCAGTACTTC
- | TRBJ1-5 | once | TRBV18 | CASSPTGHNQPQHF | TGTGCCAGCTCACCGACAGGACACAATCAGCCCCAGCATTTT
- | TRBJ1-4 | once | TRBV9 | CASSPNQGRGEKLFF | TGTGCCAGCAGCCCAAACCAGGGTCGAGGTGAAAAACTGTTTTTT
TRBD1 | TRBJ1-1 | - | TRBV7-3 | CASSLTGANTEAFF | TGTGCCAGCAGCCTTACAGGGGCGAACACTGAAGCTTTCTTT
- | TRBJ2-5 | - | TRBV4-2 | CASSQAYRKETQYF | TGTGCCAGCAGCCAAGCTTACAGGAAAGAGACCCAGTACTTC
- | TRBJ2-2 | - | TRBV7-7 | CASSLLQGELFF | TGTGCCAGCAGCTTATTGCAGGGGGAGCTGTTTTTT
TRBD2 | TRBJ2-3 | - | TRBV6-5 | CAGAGRERSTDTQYF | TGTGCCGGCGCAGGGCGGGAGCGGAGCACAGATACGCAGTATTTT
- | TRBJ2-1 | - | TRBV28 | CASSLLGDEQFF | TGTGCCAGCAGTTTATTAGGAGATGAGCAGTTCTTC
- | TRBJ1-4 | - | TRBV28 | CASSLSVQRLNEKLFF | TGTGCCAGCAGTTTATCAGTCCAGCGTCTTAATGAAAAACTGTTTTTT
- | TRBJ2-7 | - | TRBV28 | CASSLGHEQYF | TGTGCCAGCAGTTTAGGCCACGAGCAGTACTTC
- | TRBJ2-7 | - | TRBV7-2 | CASSLAGGSFYEQYF | TGTGCCAGCAGCTTAGCGGGAGGTAGTTTCTACGAGCAGTACTTC
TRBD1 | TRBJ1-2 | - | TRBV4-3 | CASSRTGTAYGYTF | TGCGCCAGCAGCCGAACAGGGACAGCCTATGGCTACACCTTC
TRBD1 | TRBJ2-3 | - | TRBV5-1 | CASSSLDRGTDTQYF | TGCGCCAGCAGCTCCCTGGACAGGGGGACAGATACGCAGTATTTT
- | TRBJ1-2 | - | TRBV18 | CASSPPPGSPSNYGYTF | TGTGCCAGCTCACCACCGCCAGGGTCCCCTTCTAACTATGGCTACACCTTC
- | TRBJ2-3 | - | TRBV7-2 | CASSLSRGADTQYF | TGTGCCAGCAGCTTAAGCAGGGGAGCAGATACGCAGTATTTT
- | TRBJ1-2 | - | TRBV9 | CASSVGPDYGYTF | TGTGCCAGCAGCGTAGGCCCAGACTATGGCTACACCTTC
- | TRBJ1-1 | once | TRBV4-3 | CASSKTHMNTEAFF | TGCGCCAGCAGCAAGACACACATGAACACTGAAGCTTTCTTT
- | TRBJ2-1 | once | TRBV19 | CASIDLGGPGEQFF | TGTGCCAGTATCGACCTCGGGGGTCCAGGAGAGCAGTTCTTC
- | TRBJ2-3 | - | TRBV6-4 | CASSEGAGSTDTQYF | TGTGCCAGCAGTGAAGGGGCAGGGAGCACAGATACGCAGTATTTT
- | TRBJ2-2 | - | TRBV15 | CATSRDPGGGTGELFF | TGTGCCACCAGCAGAGACCCAGGGGGAGGCACCGGGGAGCTGTTTTTT
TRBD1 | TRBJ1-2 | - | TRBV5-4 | CASSPTGGNYGYTF | TGTGCCAGCAGCCCGACAGGGGGCAACTATGGCTACACCTTC
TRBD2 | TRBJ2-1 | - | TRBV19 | CASKGAGAYNEQFF | TGTGCCAGTAAAGGGGCGGGAGCATACAATGAGCAGTTCTTC
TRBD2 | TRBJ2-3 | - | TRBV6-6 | CASSLAGVVADTQYF | TGTGCCAGCAGTCTAGCGGGAGTTGTGGCAGATACGCAGTATTTT
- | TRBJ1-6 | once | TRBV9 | CASSPGTQVPYNSPLHF | TGTGCCAGCAGCCCTGGGACTCAGGTACCCTATAATTCACCCCTCCACTTT
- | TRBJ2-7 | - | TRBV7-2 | CASTKLGWYEQYF | TGTGCCAGCACCAAACTAGGCTGGTACGAGCAGTACTTC
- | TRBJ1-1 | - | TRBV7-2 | CASSPTGNTEAFF | TGTGCCAGCAGCCCGACAGGGAACACTGAAGCTTTCTTT
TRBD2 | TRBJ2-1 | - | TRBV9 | CASSPGGGAYNEQFF | TGTGCCAGCAGCCCCGGCGGGGGGGCCTACAATGAGCAGTTCTTC
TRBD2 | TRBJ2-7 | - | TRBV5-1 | CASSLERGMWEQYF | TGCGCCAGCAGCTTGGAGCGGGGTATGTGGGAGCAGTACTTC
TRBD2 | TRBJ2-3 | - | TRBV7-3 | CASSLPSGGAGDTQYF | TGTGCCAGCAGCTTACCTAGCGGGGGGGCTGGAGATACGCAGTATTTT
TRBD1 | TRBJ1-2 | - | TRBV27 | CASSTDRENYGYTF | TGTGCCAGCAGTACGGACAGGGAAAACTATGGCTACACCTTC
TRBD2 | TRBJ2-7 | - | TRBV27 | CASRTSGPAIEQYF | TGTGCCAGCAGGACTAGCGGGCCCGCTATCGAGCAGTACTTC
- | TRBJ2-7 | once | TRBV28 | CASSLHDEQYF | TGTGCCAGCAGTTTACATGACGAGCAGTACTTC
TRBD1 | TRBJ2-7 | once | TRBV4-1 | CASSQNPGQGGWQYF | TGCGCCAGCAGCCAGAACCCGGGACAGGGGGGATGGCAGTACTTC
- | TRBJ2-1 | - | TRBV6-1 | CASSDQGSYNEQFF | TGTGCCAGCAGTGATCAGGGCTCCTACAATGAGCAGTTCTTC
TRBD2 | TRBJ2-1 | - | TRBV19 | CASRRPGLAGGNEQFF | TGTGCCAGTAGACGTCCCGGACTAGCGGGGGGGAATGAGCAGTTCTTC
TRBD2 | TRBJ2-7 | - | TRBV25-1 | CASSGTGGLAGYEQYF | TGTGCCAGCAGTGGGACAGGGGGACTAGCGGGCTACGAGCAGTACTTC
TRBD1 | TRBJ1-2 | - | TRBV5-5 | CASSAQGAYYGYTF | TGTGCCAGCAGCGCGCAGGGGGCATACTATGGCTACACCTTC
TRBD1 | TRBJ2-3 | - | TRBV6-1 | CASSEADRVADTQYF | TGTGCCAGCAGTGAAGCGGACAGGGTTGCAGATACGCAGTATTTT